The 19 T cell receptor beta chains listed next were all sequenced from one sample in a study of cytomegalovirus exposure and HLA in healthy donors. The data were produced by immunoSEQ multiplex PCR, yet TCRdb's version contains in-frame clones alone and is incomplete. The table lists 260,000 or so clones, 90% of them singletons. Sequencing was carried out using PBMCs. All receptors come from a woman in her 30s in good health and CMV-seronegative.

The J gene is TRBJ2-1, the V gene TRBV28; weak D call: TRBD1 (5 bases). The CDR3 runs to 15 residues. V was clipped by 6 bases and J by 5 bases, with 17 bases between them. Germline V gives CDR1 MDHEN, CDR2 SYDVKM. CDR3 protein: CASSPRTRRDNEQFF. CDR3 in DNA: TGTGCCAGCAGCCCTCGGACACGAAGGGACAATGAGCAGTTCTTC.

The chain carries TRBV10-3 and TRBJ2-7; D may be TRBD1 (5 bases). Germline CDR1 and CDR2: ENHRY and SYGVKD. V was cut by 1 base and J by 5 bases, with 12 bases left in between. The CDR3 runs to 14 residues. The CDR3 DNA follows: TGTGCCATCAGTGAGTTAAGCAGGGAAAACGAGCAGTACTTC. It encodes CAISELSRENEQYF.

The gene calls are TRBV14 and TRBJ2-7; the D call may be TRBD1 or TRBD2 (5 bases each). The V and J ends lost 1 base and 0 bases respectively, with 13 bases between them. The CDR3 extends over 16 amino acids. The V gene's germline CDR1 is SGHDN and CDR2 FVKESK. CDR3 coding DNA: TGTGCCAGCAGCCAAGGTGGGGGTCTCAGCTCCTACGAGCAGTACTTC. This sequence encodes CASSQGGGLSSYEQYF.

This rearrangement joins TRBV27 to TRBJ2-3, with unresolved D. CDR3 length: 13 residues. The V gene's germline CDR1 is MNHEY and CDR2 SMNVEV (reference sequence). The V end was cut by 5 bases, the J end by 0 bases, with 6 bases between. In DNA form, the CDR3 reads TGTGCCAGCAGTCCAACTAGCACAGATACGCAGTATTTT. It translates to CASSPTSTDTQYF.

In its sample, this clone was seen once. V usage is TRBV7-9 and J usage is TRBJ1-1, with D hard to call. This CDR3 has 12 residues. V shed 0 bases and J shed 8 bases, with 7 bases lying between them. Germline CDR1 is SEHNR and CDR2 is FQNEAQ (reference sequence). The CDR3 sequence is CASSLAGREAFF. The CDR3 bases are TGTGCCAGCAGCTTAGCAGGGAGGGAAGCTTTCTTT.

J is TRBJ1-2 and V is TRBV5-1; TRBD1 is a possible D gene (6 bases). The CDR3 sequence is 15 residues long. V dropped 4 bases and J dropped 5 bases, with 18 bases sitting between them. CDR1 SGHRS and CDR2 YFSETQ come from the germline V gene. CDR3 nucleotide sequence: TGCGCCAGCAGCCCTGGGGTACAGGGACGGTATGGCTACACCTTC. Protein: CASSPGVQGRYGYTF.

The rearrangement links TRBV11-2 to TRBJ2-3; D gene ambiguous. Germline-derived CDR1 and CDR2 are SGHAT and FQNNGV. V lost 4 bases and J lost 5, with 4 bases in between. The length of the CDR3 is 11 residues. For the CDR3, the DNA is TGTGCCAGCAGCTCCCGAGATACGCAGTATTTT. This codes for CASSSRDTQYF.

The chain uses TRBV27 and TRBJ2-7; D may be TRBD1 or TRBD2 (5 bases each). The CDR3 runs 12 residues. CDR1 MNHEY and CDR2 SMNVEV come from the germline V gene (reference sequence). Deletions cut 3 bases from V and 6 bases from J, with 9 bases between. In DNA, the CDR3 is TGTGCCAGCAGTTTTTCCGGGGCCGAGCAGTACTTC. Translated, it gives CASSFSGAEQYF.

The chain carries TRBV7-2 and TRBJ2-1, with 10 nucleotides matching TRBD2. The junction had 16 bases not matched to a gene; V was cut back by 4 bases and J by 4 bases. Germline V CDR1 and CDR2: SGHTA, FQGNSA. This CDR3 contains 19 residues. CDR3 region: CASSSALISGLARYNEQFF. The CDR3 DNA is TGTGCCAGCAGCTCCGCTTTGATCTCGGGACTAGCGCGATACAATGAGCAGTTCTTC.

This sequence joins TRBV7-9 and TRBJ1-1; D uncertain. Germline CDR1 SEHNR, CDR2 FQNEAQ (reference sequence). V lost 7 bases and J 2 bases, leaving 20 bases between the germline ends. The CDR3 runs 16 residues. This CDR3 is CASNEEPRSFNTEAFF. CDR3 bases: TGTGCCAGCAACGAGGAGCCCCGCTCCTTTAACACTGAAGCTTTCTTT.

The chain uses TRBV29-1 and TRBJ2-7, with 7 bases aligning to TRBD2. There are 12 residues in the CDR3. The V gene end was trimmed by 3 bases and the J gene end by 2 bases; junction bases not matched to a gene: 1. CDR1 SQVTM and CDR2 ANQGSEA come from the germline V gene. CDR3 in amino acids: CSVETSTYEQYF. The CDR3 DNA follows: TGCAGCGTTGAGACTAGCACCTACGAGCAGTACTTC.

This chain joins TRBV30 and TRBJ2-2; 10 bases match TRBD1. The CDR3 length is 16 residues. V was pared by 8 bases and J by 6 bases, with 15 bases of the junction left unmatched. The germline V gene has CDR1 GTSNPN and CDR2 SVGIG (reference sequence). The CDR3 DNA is TGTGCCGGACAGACCGAGGGACAGGGGTTTCCCGGGGAGCTGTTTTTT. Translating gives CAGQTEGQGFPGELFF.

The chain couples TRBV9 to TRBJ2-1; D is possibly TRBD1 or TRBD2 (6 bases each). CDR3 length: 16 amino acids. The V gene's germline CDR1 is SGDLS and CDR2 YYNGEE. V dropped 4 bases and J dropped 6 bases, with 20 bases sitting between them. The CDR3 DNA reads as TGTGCCAGCAGCCCCCGGGACGCAGGAGGGGGCAATGAGCAGTTCTTC. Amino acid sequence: CASSPRDAGGGNEQFF.

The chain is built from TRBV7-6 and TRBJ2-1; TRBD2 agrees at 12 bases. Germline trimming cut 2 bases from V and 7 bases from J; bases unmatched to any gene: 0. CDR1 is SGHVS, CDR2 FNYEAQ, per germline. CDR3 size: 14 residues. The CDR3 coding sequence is TGTGCCAGCAGCTTACTAGCGGGAGGGAATGAGCAGTTCTTC. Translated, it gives CASSLLAGGNEQFF.

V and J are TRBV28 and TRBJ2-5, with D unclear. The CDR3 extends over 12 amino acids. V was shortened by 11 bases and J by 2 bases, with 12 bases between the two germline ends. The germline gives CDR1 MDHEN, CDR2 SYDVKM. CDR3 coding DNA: TGTGCCTGTGGAGAACAACAAGAGACCCAGTACTTC. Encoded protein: CACGEQQETQYF.

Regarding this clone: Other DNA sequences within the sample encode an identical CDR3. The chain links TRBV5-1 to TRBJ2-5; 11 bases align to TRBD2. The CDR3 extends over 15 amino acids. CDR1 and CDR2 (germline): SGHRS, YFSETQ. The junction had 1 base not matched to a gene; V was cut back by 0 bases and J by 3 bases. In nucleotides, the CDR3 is TGCGCCAGCAGCTTGGGACTAGCGGGAAAAGAGACCCAGTACTTC. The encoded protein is CASSLGLAGKETQYF.

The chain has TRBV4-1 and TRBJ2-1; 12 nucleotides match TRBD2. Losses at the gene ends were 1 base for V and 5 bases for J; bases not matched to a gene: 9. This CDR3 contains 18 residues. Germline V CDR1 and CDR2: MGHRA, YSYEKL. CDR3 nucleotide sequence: TGCGCCAGCAGCCAAGTATGGTCCGGGACTAGCGGGCACAATGAGCAGTTCTTC. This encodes CASSQVWSGTSGHNEQFF.

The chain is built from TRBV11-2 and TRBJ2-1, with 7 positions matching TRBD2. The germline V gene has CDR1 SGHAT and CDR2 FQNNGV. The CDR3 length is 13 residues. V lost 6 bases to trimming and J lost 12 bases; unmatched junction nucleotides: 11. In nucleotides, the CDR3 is TGTGCCAGCAGGGTCTGGGCGGGAGCTGGGCAGTTCTTC. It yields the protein CASRVWAGAGQFF. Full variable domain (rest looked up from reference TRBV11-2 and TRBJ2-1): EAGVAQSPRYKIIEKRQSVAFWCNPISGHATLYWYQQILGQGPKLLIQFQNNGVVDDSQLPKDRFSAERLKGVDSTLKIQPAKLEDSAVYLCASRVWAGAGQFFGPGTRLTVL.

DNA of the CDR3: TGTGCCAGCTCTTTAGGACAGGGAAGGGGAACCGGGGAGCTGTTTTTT. Protein product: CASSLGQGRGTGELFF. The chain couples TRBV2 to TRBJ2-2; TRBD1 matches 8 bases. The CDR3 consists of 16 residues. Per the germline V gene, CDR1 is SNHLY and CDR2 is FYNNEI. J gave up 5 bases and V 8 bases, and 13 bases lay outside the gene matches. Full variable domain (rest looked up from reference TRBV2 and TRBJ2-2): EPEVTQTPSHQVTQMGQEVILRCVPISNHLYFYWYRQILGQKVEFLVSFYNNEISEKSEIFDDQFSVERPDGSNFTLKIRSTKLEDSAMYFCASSLGQGRGTGELFFGEGSRLTVL.